These 22 T cell receptor beta chains share one sample of origin, sequenced in a study of blood T cell repertoires in COVID-19. Repertoires were generated with immunoSEQ multiplex PCR, while TCRdb's copy carries only in-frame clones and drops some. The sample comprises over 200,000 clones, 65% to 85% of which are singletons, and 25% to 35% rests with the top ten. Sequencing input: peripheral blood. Every receptor here comes from a middle-aged man with acute or convalescent COVID-19.

The V gene is TRBV6-2 or TRBV6-3, the J gene TRBJ1-6; D not certain. The CDR3 covers 14 residues. Germline V gene lookup returns CDR1 MNHEY and CDR2 SVGEGT. Trimming removed 4 bases from V and 9 bases from J, with 13 bases in between. The CDR3 sequence: CASSFSGRSSPLHF. The CDR3 bases are TGTGCCAGCAGTTTTTCGGGGAGAAGTTCACCCCTCCACTTT.

There are a few counts of this clone. The CDR3 loop is CASSRQGALQPQHF. DNA for the CDR3: TGTGCCAGTAGCAGGCAGGGGGCATTGCAGCCCCAGCATTTT. J is TRBJ1-5 and V is TRBV19, with 8 bases identical to TRBD1. V was clipped by 6 bases and J by 7 bases; unmatched bases: 8. Germline loops: CDR1 LNHDA, CDR2 SQIVND (reference sequence). The CDR3 is 14 amino acids.

In this sample, this clone turned up once. The rearrangement joins TRBV6-1 to TRBJ2-3; 8 nucleotides agree with TRBD1. V lost 1 base and J lost 1; bases outside the gene matches: 1. CDR3 length: 15 amino acids. The germline gives CDR1 MNHNS, CDR2 SASEGT. As DNA, the CDR3 is TGTGCCAGCAGTGAAGTGGACAGGGGCACAGATACGCAGTATTTT. As protein: CASSEVDRGTDTQYF.

The V call is TRBV27, the J call TRBJ2-1; 10 bases fit TRBD1. The CDR3 loop spans 16 amino acids. From germline, CDR1 is MNHEY and CDR2 SMNVEV (reference sequence). The ends lost 3 bases at V and 6 bases at J; junction bases unmatched: 8. CDR3 bases: TGTGCCAGCAGTTTCTTGGGGGGGACAGGGGTCAATGAGCAGTTCTTC. It is translated as CASSFLGGTGVNEQFF.

The chain is built from TRBV11-2 and TRBJ2-2; 8 positions agree with TRBD1. This CDR3 has 16 residues. Per the germline V gene, CDR1 is SGHAT and CDR2 is FQNNGV. The trim removed 5 bases at V and 1 base at J, leaving 6 bases unmatched. CDR3 sequence: CASSLRGTGNTGELFF. CDR3 nucleotide sequence: TGTGCCAGCAGCCTCCGAGGGACAGGGAACACCGGGGAGCTGTTTTTT.

The chain combines TRBV12-3 or TRBV12-4 with TRBJ2-7; no definite D call. V was shortened by 0 bases and J by 3 bases, with 3 bases between the two germline ends. The CDR3 runs 12 residues. The CDR3 nucleotides are TGTGCCAGCAGTTTAGCGCGCTACGAGCAGTACTTC. Its translation: CASSLARYEQYF.

With respect to this clone: Being one base from a much bigger clone, this may be a read error. The same CDR3 also results from other DNA sequences found in this sample. This chain connects TRBV4-2 to TRBJ1-2; 9 nucleotides match TRBD1. The junction had 3 bases not matched to a gene; V was cut back by 0 bases and J by 4 bases. CDR3 size: 15 residues. Germline V gene sequence: CDR1 LGHNA, CDR2 YNFKEQ. The CDR3 protein is CASSQDTGGGYGYTF. The DNA for the CDR3 is TGTGCCAGCAGCCAAGATACAGGGGGCGGCTATGGCTACACCTTC.

The V gene is TRBV29-1, the J gene TRBJ1-4, with D tentatively TRBD1 (5 bases). With 1 base removed from V and 4 bases from J, the gap between germline ends came to 10 bases. This CDR3 spans 14 amino acids. Germline CDR1 SQVTM, CDR2 ANQGSEA. The CDR3 nucleotides read TGCAGCGTTGAAGGTTGGGGCAGTAATGAAAAACTGTTTTTT. Translation: CSVEGWGSNEKLFF.

The chain combines TRBV27 with TRBJ1-5; D uncertain. Germline-derived CDR1 and CDR2 are MNHEY and SMNVEV (reference sequence). The V gene lost 3 bases and the J gene lost 4 bases, with 4 bases spanning the gap. This CDR3 is built from 12 residues. CDR3: CASSFSNQPQHF. The CDR3 coding sequence is TGTGCCAGCAGTTTCAGTAATCAGCCCCAGCATTTT.

The CDR3 sequence: CASSARGGSQPQHF. In nucleotides, the CDR3 is TGTGCCAGCAGTGCACGGGGGGGGAGCCAGCCCCAGCATTTT. This chain links TRBV27 with TRBJ1-5; D possibly corresponds to TRBD1 (5 bases). V dropped 5 bases and J dropped 7 bases, with 15 bases sitting between them. The CDR3 has 14 amino acids. Germline V gene data show CDR1 as MNHEY and CDR2 as SMNVEV (reference sequence).

The V gene is TRBV29-1, the J gene TRBJ1-1, with a possible D match to TRBD1 (6 bases). This CDR3 contains 12 residues. Germline values: CDR1 SQVTM, CDR2 ANQGSEA. The V end was cut by 6 bases, the J end by 7 bases, with 15 bases between. The CDR3 nucleotides read TGCAGCGTCGCCCGGTTACAGGGTGAAGCTTTCTTT. Encoded protein: CSVARLQGEAFF.

On this clone: Other DNA sequences in this specimen translate into the identical CDR3. This chain joins TRBV19 and TRBJ1-5; 10 nucleotides agree with TRBD1. Losses at the gene ends were 6 bases for V and 2 bases for J; bases not matched to a gene: 1. This CDR3 is built from 14 residues. The germline CDR1 and CDR2 sequences are LNHDA and SQIVND (reference sequence). In DNA, the CDR3 is TGTGCCAGTAGCGGGACAGGGGGCAATCAGCCCCAGCATTTT. Translation: CASSGTGGNQPQHF.

The rearrangement uses TRBV27 and TRBJ1-2; D gene unclear. The CDR3 runs to 13 residues. Germline loops: CDR1 MNHEY, CDR2 SMNVEV (reference sequence). V gave up 5 bases and J gave up 2 bases, with 9 bases separating them. The CDR3 DNA follows: TGTGCCAGCAGTATCGGGGTGAACTATGGCTACACCTTC. Its protein is CASSIGVNYGYTF.

The CDR3: CASSHRQGGAEKLFF. The CDR3, as DNA: TGTGCCAGCAGCCACCGACAGGGAGGCGCTGAAAAACTGTTTTTT. The rearrangement links TRBV3-1 (or the pseudogene TRBV3-2) to TRBJ1-4, with 7 bases aligning to TRBD1. Trimming cost V 3 bases and J 7 bases; bases outside gene matches: 8. There are 15 residues in the CDR3. Germline V gives CDR1 LGHDT, CDR2 YNNKEL (reference sequence).

This clone was seen a single time. CDR3 amino acids: CASSVYLDRGAYEQYF. In DNA, the CDR3 is TGTGCCAGCAGTGTATACCTGGACAGGGGAGCATACGAGCAGTACTTC. The V gene is TRBV6-4, the J gene TRBJ2-7; TRBD1 aligns across 9 bases. The CDR3 loop spans 16 amino acids. Germline values: CDR1 MRHNA, CDR2 SNTAGT. V trimming: 4 bases; J trimming: 4 bases; junction bases outside the gene matches: 11.

This sequence joins TRBV27 and TRBJ2-4, with 8 bases identical to TRBD1. Germline loops: CDR1 MNHEY, CDR2 SMNVEV (reference sequence). The V segment lost 6 bases and the J segment 4 bases; nucleotides outside the gene matches: 8. This CDR3 has 15 residues. In nucleotides, the CDR3 is TGTGCCAGCAGGCAAATACAGGGGGGAAAAAACATTCAGTACTTC. This gives the protein CASRQIQGGKNIQYF.

V gene TRBV6-2 or TRBV6-3 combines with J gene TRBJ2-2; 7 nucleotides line up with TRBD1. This CDR3 contains 15 residues. Unmatched junction bases numbered 6, after V lost 4 bases and J lost 4 bases. CDR1 and CDR2 from the germline V gene are MNHEY and SVGEGT. The DNA of the CDR3 is TGTGCCAGCAGTTCCCTAGGGGGCGGCACCGGGGAGCTGTTTTTT. This sequence encodes CASSSLGGGTGELFF.

This chain links TRBV19 with TRBJ1-4; D ambiguous. CDR3 size: 14 residues. V dropped 7 bases and J dropped 1 base, with 10 bases sitting between them. In germline, CDR1 is LNHDA, CDR2 SQIVND (reference sequence). This CDR3 reads CASTRGGTNEKLFF. As DNA, the CDR3 is TGTGCCAGTACCCGTGGAGGAACTAATGAAAAACTGTTTTTT.

This chain links TRBV5-1 with TRBJ2-2; no clear D gene. Trimming pared 6 bases from V and 10 bases from J, leaving 19 bases between. Germline CDR1 is SGHRS and CDR2 is YFSETQ. The CDR3 contains 14 residues. CDR3 sequence: CASKLNILSEELFF. CDR3 in DNA: TGCGCCAGCAAGCTTAACATTTTGAGCGAGGAGCTGTTTTTT.

This chain uses TRBV29-1 with TRBJ1-2; D unclear. This CDR3 is built from 13 residues. In germline, CDR1 is SQVTM, CDR2 ANQGSEA. V was pared by 5 bases and J by 1 base, with 11 bases between. The CDR3, as DNA: TGCAGCGTTAGAGCGTTATTTAACTATGGCTACACCTTC. Translating gives CSVRALFNYGYTF.

This rearrangement joins TRBV3-1 (or the pseudogene TRBV3-2) to TRBJ2-5; 12 bases agree with TRBD2. This CDR3 is built from 16 residues. V was clipped by 4 bases and J by 5 bases; unmatched bases: 8. Germline assignment: CDR1 LGHDT and CDR2 YNNKEL (reference sequence). CDR3 amino acids: CASSPRTSGMGETQYF. The CDR3 DNA follows: TGTGCCAGCAGCCCCAGGACTAGCGGGATGGGTGAGACCCAGTACTTC.

The V gene is TRBV27, the J gene TRBJ1-1; D is perhaps TRBD1 (6 bases). Germline V gives CDR1 MNHEY, CDR2 SMNVEV (reference sequence). The ends were cut back, 7 bases at V and 7 bases at J, with 13 bases in the middle. The CDR3 totals 12 residues. The CDR3 DNA follows: TGTGCCAGCACCGGGGGGCGGTTTGAAGCTTTCTTT. Residues: CASTGGRFEAFF.